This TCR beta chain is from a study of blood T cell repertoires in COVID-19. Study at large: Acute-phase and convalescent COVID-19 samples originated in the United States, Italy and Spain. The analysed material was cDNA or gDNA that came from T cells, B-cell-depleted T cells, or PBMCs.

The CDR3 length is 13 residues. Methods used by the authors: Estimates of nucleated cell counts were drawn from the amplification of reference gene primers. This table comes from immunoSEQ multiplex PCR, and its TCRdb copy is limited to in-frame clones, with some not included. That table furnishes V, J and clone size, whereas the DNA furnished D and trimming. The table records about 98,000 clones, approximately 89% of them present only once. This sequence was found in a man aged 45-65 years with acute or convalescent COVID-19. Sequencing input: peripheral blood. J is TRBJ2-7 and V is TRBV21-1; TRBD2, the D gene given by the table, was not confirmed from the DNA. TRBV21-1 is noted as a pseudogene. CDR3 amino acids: CASSSRRVTEQYF. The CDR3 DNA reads TGTGCCAGCAGCAGCAGGAGGGTTACCGAGCAGTACTTC.